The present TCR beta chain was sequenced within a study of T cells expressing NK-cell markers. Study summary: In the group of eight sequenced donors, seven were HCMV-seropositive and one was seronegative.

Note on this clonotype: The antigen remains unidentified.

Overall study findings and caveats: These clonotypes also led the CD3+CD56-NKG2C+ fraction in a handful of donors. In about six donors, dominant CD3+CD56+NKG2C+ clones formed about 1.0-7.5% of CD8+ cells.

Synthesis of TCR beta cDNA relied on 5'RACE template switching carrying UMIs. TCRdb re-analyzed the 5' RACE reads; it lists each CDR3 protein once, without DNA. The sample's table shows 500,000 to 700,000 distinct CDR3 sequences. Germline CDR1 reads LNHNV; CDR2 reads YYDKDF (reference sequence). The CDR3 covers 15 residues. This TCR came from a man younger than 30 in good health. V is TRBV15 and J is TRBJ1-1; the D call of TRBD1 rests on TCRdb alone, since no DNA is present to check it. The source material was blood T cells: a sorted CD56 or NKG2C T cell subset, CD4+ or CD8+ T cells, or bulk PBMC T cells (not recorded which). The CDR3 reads CATSRDGPGGTEAFF.